Detailed here is one TCR beta chain. This entry comes from a study of blood T cell repertoires in COVID-19. Produced via immunoSEQ multiplex PCR; TCRdb's table is partial and in-frame only. The table has about 260,000 clones, 85% to 90% seen once. Sequencing was carried out using peripheral blood. This sequence originates from a woman aged 40 to 50 with acute or convalescent COVID-19.

CDR3 in DNA: TGTGCCTGCGCGACTAGCGGGGGGCACAATGAGCAGTTCTTC. Amino acid sequence: CACATSGGHNEQFF. The chain recombines TRBV3-1 (or the pseudogene TRBV3-2) with TRBJ2-1, with TRBD2 identical over 13 bases. The CDR3 covers 14 residues. Unmatched junction bases numbered 6, after V lost 11 bases and J lost 5 bases. Looked up from germline, CDR1 is LGHDT and CDR2 is YNNKEL (reference sequence).